This TCR beta chain was recovered during a study of patients and donors after allogeneic stem cell transplantation. TCRdb redid the calling of the RT-PCR reads with MiXCR, one entry per CDR3 protein. The sample has about 960,000 distinct CDR3 sequences; about a sixth are singletons. This clonotype was recorded a few times. CDR1 and CDR2 (germline): LNHDA, SQIVND (reference sequence). The CDR3 spans 13 residues. Trimming stripped 7 bases from V and 4 bases from J, with 13 bases between. V and J are TRBV19 and TRBJ1-1; D may be TRBD1 (5 bases). The sequencing input was blood, either unsorted or a sorted T cell fraction (not recorded which). This receptor was taken from a human donor who was either an allogeneic HSCT recipient or a stem cell or donor lymphocyte infusion donor (not recorded which). It is not recorded whose cells these are; they may come from a transplant donor. CDR3 residues: CASTVGVSTEAFF. In DNA form, the CDR3 reads TGTGCCAGTACCGTGGGGGTTAGCACTGAAGCTTTCTTT.